These 12 T cell receptor beta chains share one sample of origin, sequenced in a study of blood T cell repertoires in COVID-19. Data came from immunoSEQ multiplex PCR; TCRdb stores just in-frame clones and leaves some out. The sample records roughly 290,000 clones, approximately 83% being singletons. What was sequenced was PBMCs or T cells enriched from blood (not recorded which). The receptor set was obtained from a woman aged 30 to 39 who had recovered from COVID-19.

The gene calls are TRBV6-2 or TRBV6-3 and TRBJ1-1; 7 nucleotides agree with TRBD1. CDR1 MNHEY and CDR2 SVGEGT come from the germline V gene. V lost 2 bases to trimming and J lost 6 bases; unmatched junction nucleotides: 0. The CDR3 extends over 12 amino acids. This CDR3 is CASSYDRAEAFF. In DNA form, the CDR3 reads TGTGCCAGCAGTTACGACAGGGCTGAAGCTTTCTTT.

This clone occurred once. The DNA for the CDR3 is TGTGCCAGCGGGACAGGGGAGGACACTGAAGCTTTCTTT. Translation gives CASGTGEDTEAFF. The rearrangement joins TRBV6-4 to TRBJ1-1, with 10 bases lining up with TRBD1. CDR1 and CDR2 from the germline V gene are MRHNA and SNTAGT. With V trimmed by 8 bases and J by 3 bases, 3 bases remained unmatched. The CDR3 is made up of 13 amino acids.

The chain joins TRBV19 to TRBJ1-5; possibly TRBD1 for D (6 bases). The germline V gene has CDR1 LNHDA and CDR2 SQIVND (reference sequence). V was trimmed by 3 bases and J by 5 bases, leaving 20 bases between them. The CDR3 contains 17 residues. The DNA of the CDR3 is TGTGCCAGTAGTATCTGGGGGTTACAGGGAGGGGATCAGCCCCAGCATTTT. Protein sequence: CASSIWGLQGGDQPQHF.

This sequence joins TRBV12-5 and TRBJ2-3; possible D gene TRBD2, 5 bases. Germline values: CDR1 LGHNT, CDR2 FRNRAP. V was cut by 0 bases and J by 0 bases, with 10 bases left in between. The CDR3 sequence is 16 residues long. CDR3 in DNA: TGTGCTAGTGGTTTGGTAACGGGGTCTAGCACAGATACGCAGTATTTT. This gives the protein CASGLVTGSSTDTQYF. Complete variable domain (other parts from reference TRBV12-5 and TRBJ2-3): DARVTQTPRHKVTEMGQEVTMRCQPILGHNTVFWYRQTMMQGLELLAYFRNRAPLDDSGMPKDRFSAEMPDATLATLKIQPSEPRDSAVYFCASGLVTGSSTDTQYFGPGTRLTVL.

The rearrangement joins TRBV5-1 to TRBJ2-6; D is undetermined. This CDR3 comprises 18 residues. V lost 3 bases and J lost 0, with 16 bases in between. Germline V CDR1 and CDR2: SGHRS, YFSETQ. The CDR3 coding sequence is TGCGCCAGCAGCTCTCACCCCGACTCGACCTCTGGGGCCAACGTCCTGACTTTC. Translating gives CASSSHPDSTSGANVLTF.

The CDR3 here is CASSYYSGYSYEQYF. Written as DNA, the CDR3 is TGTGCCAGCAGTTACTATAGCGGGTACTCCTACGAGCAGTACTTC. The V and J genes are TRBV6-5 and TRBJ2-7, with TRBD2 identical over 7 bases. Trimming took 1 base from V and 0 from J; bases not matched to a gene: 3. Per germline, CDR1 MNHEY and CDR2 SVGAGI. The CDR3 is 15 residues long.

This chain uses TRBV5-1 with TRBJ1-4; tentative D call: TRBD1 (5 bases). Trimming stripped 5 bases from V and 7 bases from J, with 12 bases between. The CDR3 covers 13 residues. Germline V gives CDR1 SGHRS, CDR2 YFSETQ. CDR3 nucleotides: TGCGCCAGCAGACCTCAGGGCGGTGAAAAACTGTTTTTT. Its protein is CASRPQGGEKLFF.

This chain uses TRBV7-9 with TRBJ1-1, with 10 bases fitting TRBD1. The CDR3 is made up of 13 amino acids. V lost 5 bases, J lost 6 bases, and 3 bases stayed unmatched. The germline V gene has CDR1 SEHNR and CDR2 FQNEAQ (reference sequence). The CDR3 spells CASSIGQGAEAFF. The DNA of the CDR3 is TGTGCCAGCAGCATAGGACAGGGGGCTGAAGCTTTCTTT.

The chain couples TRBV2 to TRBJ1-5, with TRBD1 identical over 9 bases. CDR1 is SNHLY, CDR2 FYNNEI, per germline. This CDR3 comprises 15 residues. J lost 5 bases, V lost 6 bases, and 8 bases had no gene match. This chain's CDR3 is CASRHGTGTYQPQHF. The CDR3 nucleotides read TGTGCCAGCAGACACGGGACAGGGACGTATCAGCCCCAGCATTTT.

The V call is TRBV18, the J call TRBJ1-5; D gene unclear. Germline CDR1 reads KGHSH; CDR2 reads LQKENI. V was shortened by 3 bases and J by 9 bases, with 15 bases between the two germline ends. CDR3 length: 14 residues. The CDR3 DNA reads as TGTGCCAGCTCACCGGATCAGGAAGTTCGGCCCCAGCATTTT. It codes for CASSPDQEVRPQHF.

This clone has only a few counts. The chain is built from TRBV6-4 and TRBJ2-1, with TRBD2 matching over 8 bases. Germline assignment: CDR1 MRHNA and CDR2 SNTAGT. V lost 4 bases to trimming and J lost 8 bases; unmatched junction nucleotides: 7. The CDR3 loop spans 14 amino acids. CDR3 nucleotides: TGTGCCAGCAGTGTGAGGAGCGGGGGCGATGAGCAGTTCTTC. Translated: CASSVRSGGDEQFF.

The rearrangement joins TRBV19 to TRBJ1-2; D call uncertain. Trimming stripped 5 bases from V and 4 bases from J, with 20 bases between. The germline V gene has CDR1 LNHDA and CDR2 SQIVND (reference sequence). This CDR3 comprises 16 residues. This CDR3 is CASSERLRTGIYGYTF. DNA of the CDR3: TGTGCCAGTAGTGAGAGATTAAGGACCGGGATCTATGGCTACACCTTC. Full variable domain (remainder filled in from reference TRBV19 and TRBJ1-2): DGGITQSPKYLFRKEGQNVTLSCEQNLNHDAMYWYRQDPGQGLRLIYYSQIVNDFQKGDIAEGYSVSREKKESFPLTVTSAQKNPTAFYLCASSERLRTGIYGYTFGSGTRLTVV.